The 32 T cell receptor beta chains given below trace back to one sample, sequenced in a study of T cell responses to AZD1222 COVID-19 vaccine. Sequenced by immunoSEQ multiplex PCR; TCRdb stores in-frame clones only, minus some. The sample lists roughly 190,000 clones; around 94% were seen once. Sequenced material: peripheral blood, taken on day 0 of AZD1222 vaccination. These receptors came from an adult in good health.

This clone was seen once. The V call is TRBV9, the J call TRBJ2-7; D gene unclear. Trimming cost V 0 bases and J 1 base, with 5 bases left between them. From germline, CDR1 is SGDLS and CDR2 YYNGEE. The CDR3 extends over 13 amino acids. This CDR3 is CASSVGYSYEQYF. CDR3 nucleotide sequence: TGTGCCAGCAGCGTAGGGTATTCCTACGAGCAGTACTTC.

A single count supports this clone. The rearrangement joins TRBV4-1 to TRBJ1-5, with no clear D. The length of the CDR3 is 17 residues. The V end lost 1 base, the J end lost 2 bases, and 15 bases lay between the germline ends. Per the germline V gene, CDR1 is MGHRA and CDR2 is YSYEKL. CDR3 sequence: CASSQVSGPRGNQPQHF. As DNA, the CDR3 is TGCGCCAGCAGCCAAGTTTCCGGACCACGGGGCAATCAGCCCCAGCATTTT.

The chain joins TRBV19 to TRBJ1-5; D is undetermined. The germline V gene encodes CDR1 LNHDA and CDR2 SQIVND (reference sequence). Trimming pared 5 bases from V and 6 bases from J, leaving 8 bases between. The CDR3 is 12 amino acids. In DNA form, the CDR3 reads TGTGCCAGTAGTCCCCCGGGTCAGCCCCAGCATTTT. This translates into CASSPPGQPQHF.

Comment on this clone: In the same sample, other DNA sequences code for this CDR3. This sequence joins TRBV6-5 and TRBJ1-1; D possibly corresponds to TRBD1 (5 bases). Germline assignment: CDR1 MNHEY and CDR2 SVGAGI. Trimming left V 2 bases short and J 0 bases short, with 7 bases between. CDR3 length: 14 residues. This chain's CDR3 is CASSYQGMNTEAFF. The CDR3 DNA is TGTGCCAGCAGTTACCAGGGTATGAACACTGAAGCTTTCTTT.

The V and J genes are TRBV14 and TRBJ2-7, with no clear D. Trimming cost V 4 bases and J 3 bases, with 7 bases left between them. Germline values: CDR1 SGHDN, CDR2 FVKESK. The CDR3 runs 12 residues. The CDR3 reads CASSLTGYEQYF. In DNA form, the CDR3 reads TGTGCCAGCAGCCTGACTGGCTACGAGCAGTACTTC. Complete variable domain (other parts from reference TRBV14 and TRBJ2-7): EAGVTQFPSHSVIEKGQTVTLRCDPISGHDNLYWYRRVMGKEIKFLLHFVKESKQDESGMPNNRFLAERTGGTYSTLKVQPAELEDSGVYFCASSLTGYEQYFGPGTRLTVT.

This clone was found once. Here the CDR3 DNA reads TGTGCCAGCAGCAAACTGGCGGGTCAGGAGACCCAGTACTTC. It specifies CASSKLAGQETQYF. The genes are TRBV21-1 and TRBJ2-5; the table names TRBD2, a call not compared with the DNA. TRBV21-1 represents a pseudogene. There are 14 residues in the CDR3.

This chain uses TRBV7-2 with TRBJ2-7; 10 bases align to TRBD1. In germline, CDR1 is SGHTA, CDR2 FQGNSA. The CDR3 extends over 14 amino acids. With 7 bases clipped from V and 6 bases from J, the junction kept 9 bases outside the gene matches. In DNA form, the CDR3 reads TGTGCCAGCAAGAGTAGACAGGGGGCGGGCGAGCAGTACTTC. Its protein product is CASKSRQGAGEQYF.

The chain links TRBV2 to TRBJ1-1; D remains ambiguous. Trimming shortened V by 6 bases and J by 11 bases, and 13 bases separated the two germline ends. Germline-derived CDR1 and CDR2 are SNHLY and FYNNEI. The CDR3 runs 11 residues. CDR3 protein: CASRDPRGAFF. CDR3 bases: TGTGCCAGCAGGGACCCCAGAGGGGCTTTCTTT. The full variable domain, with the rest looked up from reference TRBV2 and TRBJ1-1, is EPEVTQTPSHQVTQMGQEVILRCVPISNHLYFYWYRQILGQKVEFLVSFYNNEISEKSEIFDDQFSVERPDGSNFTLKIRSTKLEDSAMYFCASRDPRGAFFGQGTRLTVV.

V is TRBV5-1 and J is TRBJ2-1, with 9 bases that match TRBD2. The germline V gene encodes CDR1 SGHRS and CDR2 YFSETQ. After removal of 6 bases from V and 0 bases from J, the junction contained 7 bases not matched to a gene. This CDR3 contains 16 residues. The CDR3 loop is CASTLAGTSSYNEQFF. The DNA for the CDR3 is TGCGCCAGCACCCTAGCGGGGACCAGCTCCTACAATGAGCAGTTCTTC.

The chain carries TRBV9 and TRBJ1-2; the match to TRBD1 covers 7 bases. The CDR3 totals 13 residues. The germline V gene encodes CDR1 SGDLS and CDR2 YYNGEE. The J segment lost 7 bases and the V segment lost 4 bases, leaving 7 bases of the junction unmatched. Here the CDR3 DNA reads TGTGCCAGCAGCACGGCGACAGGGACTGGCTACACCTTC. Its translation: CASSTATGTGYTF.

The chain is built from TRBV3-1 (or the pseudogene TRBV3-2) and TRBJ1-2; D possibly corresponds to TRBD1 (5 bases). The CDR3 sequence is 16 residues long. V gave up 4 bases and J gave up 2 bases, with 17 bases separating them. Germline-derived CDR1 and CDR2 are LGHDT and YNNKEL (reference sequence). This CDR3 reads CASSRNFGTENYGYTF. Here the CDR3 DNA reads TGTGCCAGCAGCCGCAACTTCGGGACCGAGAACTATGGCTACACCTTC.

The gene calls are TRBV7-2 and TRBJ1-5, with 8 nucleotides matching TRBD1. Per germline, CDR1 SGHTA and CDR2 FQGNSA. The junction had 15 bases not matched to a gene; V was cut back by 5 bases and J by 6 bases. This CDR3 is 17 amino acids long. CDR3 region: CASSLNQGQALGQPQHF. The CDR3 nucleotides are TGTGCCAGCAGCCTCAATCAGGGACAGGCATTGGGTCAGCCCCAGCATTTT.

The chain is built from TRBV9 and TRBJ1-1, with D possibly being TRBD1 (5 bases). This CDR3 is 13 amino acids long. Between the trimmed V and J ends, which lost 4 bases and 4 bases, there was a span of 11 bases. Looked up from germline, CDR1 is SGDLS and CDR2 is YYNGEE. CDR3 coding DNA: TGTGCCAGCAGCCGTGGGGCGGTCACTGAAGCTTTCTTT. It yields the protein CASSRGAVTEAFF.

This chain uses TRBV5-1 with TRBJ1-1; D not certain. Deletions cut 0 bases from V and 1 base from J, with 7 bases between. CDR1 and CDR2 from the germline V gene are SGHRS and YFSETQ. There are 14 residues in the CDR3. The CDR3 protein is CASSLGLWNTEAFF. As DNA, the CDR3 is TGCGCCAGCAGCTTGGGGTTATGGAACACTGAAGCTTTCTTT.

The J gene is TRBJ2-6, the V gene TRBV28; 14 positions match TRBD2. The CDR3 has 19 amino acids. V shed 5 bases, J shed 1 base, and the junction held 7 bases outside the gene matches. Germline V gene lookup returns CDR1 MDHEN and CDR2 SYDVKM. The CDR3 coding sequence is TGTGCCAGCAGTCGGGGACTAGCGGGGGAGGGGTCTGGGGCCAACGTCCTGACTTTC. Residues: CASSRGLAGEGSGANVLTF.

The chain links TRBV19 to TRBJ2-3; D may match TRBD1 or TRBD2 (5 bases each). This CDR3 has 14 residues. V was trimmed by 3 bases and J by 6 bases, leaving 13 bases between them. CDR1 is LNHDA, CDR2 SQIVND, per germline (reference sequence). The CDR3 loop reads CASSIRDQRDTQYF. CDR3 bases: TGTGCCAGTAGTATCCGGGACCAGCGGGATACGCAGTATTTT.

The CDR3, as DNA: TGTGCCACCAGTGATCACCGGGCCCAACTGCACTATGGCTACACCTTC. Protein: CATSDHRAQLHYGYTF. The V call is TRBV24-1, the J call TRBJ1-2, with D unclear. This CDR3 has 16 amino acids. V was shortened by 3 bases and J by 3 bases, with 16 bases between the two germline ends. Germline V gene lookup returns CDR1 KGHDR and CDR2 SFDVKD.

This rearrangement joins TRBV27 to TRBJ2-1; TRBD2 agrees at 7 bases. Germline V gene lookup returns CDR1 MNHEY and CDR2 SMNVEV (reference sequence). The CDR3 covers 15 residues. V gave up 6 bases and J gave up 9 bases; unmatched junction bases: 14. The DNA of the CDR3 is TGTGCCAGCAGCCACACACCAAGGACGGGGGGTGAGCAGTTCTTC. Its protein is CASSHTPRTGGEQFF.

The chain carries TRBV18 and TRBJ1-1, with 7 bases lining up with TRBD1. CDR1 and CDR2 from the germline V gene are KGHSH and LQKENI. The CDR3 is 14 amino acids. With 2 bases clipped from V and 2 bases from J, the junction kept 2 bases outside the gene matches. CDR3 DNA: TGTGCCAGCTCACCAGACAGGGACAACACTGAAGCTTTCTTT. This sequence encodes CASSPDRDNTEAFF. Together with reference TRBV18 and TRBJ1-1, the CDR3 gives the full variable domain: NAGVMQNPRHLVRRRGQEARLRCSPMKGHSHVYWYRQLPEEGLKFMVYLQKENIIDESGMPKERFSAEFPKEGPSILRIQQVVRGDSAAYFCASSPDRDNTEAFFGQGTRLTVV.

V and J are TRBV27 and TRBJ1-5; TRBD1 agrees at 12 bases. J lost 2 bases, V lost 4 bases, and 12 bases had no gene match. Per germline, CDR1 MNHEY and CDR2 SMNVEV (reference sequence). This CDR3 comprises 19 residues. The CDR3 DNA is TGTGCCAGCAGTTCCCGGGACAGGGGGCAATGGGTTGGCAATCAGCCCCAGCATTTT. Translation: CASSSRDRGQWVGNQPQHF.

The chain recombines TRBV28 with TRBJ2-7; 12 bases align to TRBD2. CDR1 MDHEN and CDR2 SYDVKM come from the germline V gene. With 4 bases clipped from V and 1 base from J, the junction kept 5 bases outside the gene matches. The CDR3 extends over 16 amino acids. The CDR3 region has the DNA TGTGCCAGCAGTTCTCAACTAGCGGGGGGTTCCTACGAGCAGTACTTC. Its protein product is CASSSQLAGGSYEQYF.

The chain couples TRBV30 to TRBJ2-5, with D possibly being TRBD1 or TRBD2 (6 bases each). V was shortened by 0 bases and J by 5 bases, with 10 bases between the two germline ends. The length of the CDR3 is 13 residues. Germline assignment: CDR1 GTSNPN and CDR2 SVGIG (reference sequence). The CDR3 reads CAWSVGGKETQYF. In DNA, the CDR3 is TGTGCCTGGAGTGTAGGGGGGAAGGAGACCCAGTACTTC.

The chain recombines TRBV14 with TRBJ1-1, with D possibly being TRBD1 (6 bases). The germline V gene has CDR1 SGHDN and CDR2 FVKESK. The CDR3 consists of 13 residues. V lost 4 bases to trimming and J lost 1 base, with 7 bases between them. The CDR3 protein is CASSPTGNTEAFF. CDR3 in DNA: TGTGCCAGCAGCCCGACAGGGAACACTGAAGCTTTCTTT.

CDR3 sequence (DNA): TGTGCCAGCAAACTGAACAGGGGAAGCGGCTACACCTTC. Encoded protein: CASKLNRGSGYTF. The genes are TRBV27 and TRBJ1-2, with 7 positions matching TRBD1. Germline V lookup: CDR1 MNHEY, CDR2 SMNVEV (reference sequence). The CDR3 has 13 amino acids. V trimming: 7 bases; J trimming: 8 bases; junction bases outside the gene matches: 10.

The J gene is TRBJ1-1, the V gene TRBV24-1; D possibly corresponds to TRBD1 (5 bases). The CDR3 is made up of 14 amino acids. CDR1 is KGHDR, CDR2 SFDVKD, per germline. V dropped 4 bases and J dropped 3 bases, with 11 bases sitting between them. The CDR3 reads CATSDDSPHTEAFF. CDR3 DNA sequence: TGTGCCACCAGTGACGACAGTCCTCACACTGAAGCTTTCTTT.

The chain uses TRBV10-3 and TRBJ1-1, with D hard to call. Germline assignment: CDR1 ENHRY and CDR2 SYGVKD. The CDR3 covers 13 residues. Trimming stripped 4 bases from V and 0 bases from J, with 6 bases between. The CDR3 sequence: CAISGALNTEAFF. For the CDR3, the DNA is TGTGCCATCAGTGGGGCATTGAACACTGAAGCTTTCTTT.

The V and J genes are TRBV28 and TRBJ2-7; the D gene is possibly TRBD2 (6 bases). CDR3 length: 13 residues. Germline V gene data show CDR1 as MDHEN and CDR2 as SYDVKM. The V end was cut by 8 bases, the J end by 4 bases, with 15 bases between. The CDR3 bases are TGTGCCAGCGGAGGGCACACCCCTTACGAGCAGTACTTC. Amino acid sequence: CASGGHTPYEQYF.

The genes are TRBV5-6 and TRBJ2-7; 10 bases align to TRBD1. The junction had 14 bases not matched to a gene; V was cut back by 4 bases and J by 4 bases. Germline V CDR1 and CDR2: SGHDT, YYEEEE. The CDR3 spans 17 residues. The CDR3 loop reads CASSTRQGASSLYEQYF. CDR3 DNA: TGTGCCAGCAGCACTAGACAGGGGGCATCTTCATTATACGAGCAGTACTTC.

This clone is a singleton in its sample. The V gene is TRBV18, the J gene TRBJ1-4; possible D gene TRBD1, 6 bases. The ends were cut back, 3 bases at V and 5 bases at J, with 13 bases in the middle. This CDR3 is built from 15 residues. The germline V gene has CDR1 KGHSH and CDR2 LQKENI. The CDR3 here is CASSPAPGQNEKLFF. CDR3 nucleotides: TGTGCCAGCTCACCGGCACCGGGACAAAATGAAAAACTGTTTTTT.

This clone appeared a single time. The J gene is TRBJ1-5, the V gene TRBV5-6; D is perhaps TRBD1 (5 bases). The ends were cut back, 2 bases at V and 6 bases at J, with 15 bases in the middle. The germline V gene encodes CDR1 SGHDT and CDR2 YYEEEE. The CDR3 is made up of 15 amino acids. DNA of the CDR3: TGTGCCAGCAGCTTCGGATGGGGGGGGATTCAGCCCCAGCATTTT. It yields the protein CASSFGWGGIQPQHF.

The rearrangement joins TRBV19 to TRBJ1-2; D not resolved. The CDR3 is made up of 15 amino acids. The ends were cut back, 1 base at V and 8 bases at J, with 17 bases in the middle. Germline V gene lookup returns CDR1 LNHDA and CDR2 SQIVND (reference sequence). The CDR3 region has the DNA TGTGCCAGTAGTATAGGTTTCGAGGGAATCGCCGGCTACACCTTC. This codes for CASSIGFEGIAGYTF.

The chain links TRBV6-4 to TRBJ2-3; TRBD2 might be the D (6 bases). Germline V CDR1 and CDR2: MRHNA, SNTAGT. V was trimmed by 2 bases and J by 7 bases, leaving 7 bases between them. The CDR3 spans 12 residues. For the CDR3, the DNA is TGTGCCAGCAGTGACGGGGGGTATACGCAGTATTTT. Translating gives CASSDGGYTQYF.